The 24 T cell receptor beta chains below were found in one sample sequenced in a study of cytomegalovirus exposure and HLA in healthy donors. Primers: 60 Vbeta forward and 13 Jbeta reverse. Repertoires were generated with immunoSEQ multiplex PCR, while TCRdb's copy carries only in-frame clones and drops some. The sample has some 200,000 clones; 9.5% to 15% are singletons. The specimen sequenced was PBMCs. Every receptor here comes from a man in his fifties in good health and CMV-seropositive.

The J gene is TRBJ2-5, the V gene TRBV5-1; weak D call: TRBD1 (5 bases). Germline V CDR1 and CDR2: SGHRS, YFSETQ. This CDR3 is built from 13 residues. V lost 4 bases and J 4 bases, leaving 11 bases between the germline ends. The CDR3 reads CASSTRVGETQYF. DNA of the CDR3: TGCGCCAGCAGCACCAGGGTGGGAGAGACCCAGTACTTC.

The chain recombines TRBV10-3 with TRBJ2-2, with TRBD2 matching over 8 bases. In germline, CDR1 is ENHRY, CDR2 SYGVKD. CDR3 length: 16 amino acids. Germline trimming cut 3 bases from V and 1 base from J; bases unmatched to any gene: 4. DNA of the CDR3: TGTGCCATCAGTGAAGGAAGCGGGGGGAACACCGGGGAGCTGTTTTTT. It yields the protein CAISEGSGGNTGELFF.

This clone appeared a few times. The CDR3 loop reads CASSLYGREGYTF. CDR3 sequence (DNA): TGTGCCAGCAGTTTATATGGGAGAGAGGGCTACACCTTC. This chain joins TRBV28 and TRBJ1-2; no clear D. Between the trimmed V and J ends, which lost 1 base and 8 bases, there was a span of 11 bases. The CDR3 extends over 13 amino acids. Germline V gene sequence: CDR1 MDHEN, CDR2 SYDVKM.

The chain has TRBV5-5 and TRBJ1-6; 9 bases are a match to TRBD1. Losses at the gene ends were 4 bases for V and 7 bases for J; bases not matched to a gene: 6. The CDR3 is made up of 15 amino acids. Germline assignment: CDR1 SGHKS and CDR2 YYEKEE (reference sequence). CDR3 bases: TGTGCCAGCAGCAAAATTACAGGGGGCAATTCACCCCTCCACTTT. It codes for CASSKITGGNSPLHF.

The rearrangement links TRBV25-1 to TRBJ2-1; D is uncertain. Trimming took 4 bases from V and 2 from J, leaving 9 bases between them. CDR1 is MGHDK, CDR2 SYGVNS, per germline. CDR3 size: 14 residues. CDR3 in amino acids: CASSGLGPYNEQFF. The CDR3 coding sequence is TGTGCCAGCAGTGGGCTAGGCCCCTACAATGAGCAGTTCTTC.

This clone was observed a handful of times. The chain carries TRBV6-7 and TRBJ2-5; 10 bases match TRBD2. TRBV6-7 carries the ORF label, with uncertain function. J was trimmed by 5 bases and V by 4 bases; bases with no gene match: 4. This CDR3 contains 14 residues. The CDR3 is CASSSKRGGETQYF. DNA for the CDR3: TGTGCCAGCAGTTCTAAGCGGGGGGGGGAGACCCAGTACTTC.

In the case of this clone: At the DNA level, this CDR3 is encoded by other sequences in the same sample as well. This chain joins TRBV4-3 and TRBJ1-2; TRBD1 matches at 10 bases. Trimming cost V 4 bases and J 4 bases; bases outside gene matches: 6. This CDR3 comprises 15 residues. Germline CDR1 and CDR2: LGHNA and YSLEER. CDR3: CASSPDRGRSYGYTF. In DNA, the CDR3 is TGCGCCAGCAGCCCAGACAGGGGGCGAAGCTATGGCTACACCTTC.

This chain links TRBV7-3 with TRBJ2-4, with unresolved D. CDR1 is SGHTA, CDR2 FQGTGA, per germline. V was shortened by 5 bases and J by 4 bases, with 12 bases between the two germline ends. The CDR3 totals 14 residues. In nucleotides, the CDR3 is TGTGCCAGCAGCCCCGATGGGCAAAAAAACATTCAGTACTTC. The encoded protein is CASSPDGQKNIQYF.

The chain has TRBV7-6 and TRBJ1-1; D is undetermined. V lost 5 bases and J lost 1, with 14 bases in between. The CDR3 is 15 amino acids. The germline CDR1 and CDR2 sequences are SGHVS and FNYEAQ. The CDR3 nucleotides read TGTGCCAGCAGCATATCGGCCGGGTCGAACACTGAAGCTTTCTTT. It specifies CASSISAGSNTEAFF.

This clone appeared a few times. The rearrangement links TRBV7-2 to TRBJ1-6; 7 bases are shared with TRBD1. The V and J ends lost 2 bases and 8 bases, in that order; junction bases with no gene match: 12. Germline V gives CDR1 SGHTA, CDR2 FQGNSA. The CDR3 loop spans 17 amino acids. The CDR3 sequence is CASSLLLRTGGDSPLHF. In nucleotides, the CDR3 is TGTGCCAGCAGCTTACTTCTACGGACAGGTGGGGATTCACCCCTCCACTTT. Using reference TRBV7-2 and TRBJ1-6 for the parts outside the CDR3, the full variable domain is GAGVSQSPSNKVTEKGKDVELRCDPISGHTALYWYRQSLGQGLEFLIYFQGNSAPDKSGLPSDRFSAERTGGSVSTLTIQRTQQEDSAVYLCASSLLLRTGGDSPLHFGNGTRLTVT.

This clone was counted only a few times. Its ends do not fully match the called genes, so a read error is possible. The chain has TRBV11-2 and TRBJ2-1; D remains unclear. The CDR3 runs 14 residues. Germline V gives CDR1 SGHAT, CDR2 FQNNGV. This CDR3 is CASSSQNGYNEQFF. As DNA, the CDR3 is TGTGCCAGTAGCTCTCAGAACGGGTACAATGAGCAGTTCTTC.

V gene TRBV4-3 combines with J gene TRBJ1-2; the D is unclear. V was shortened by 4 bases and J by 3 bases, with 9 bases between the two germline ends. The CDR3 is 13 amino acids. CDR1 LGHNA and CDR2 YSLEER come from the germline V gene. Written as DNA, the CDR3 is TGCGCCAGCAGCCTACAGAACTACTATGGCTACACCTTC. It codes for CASSLQNYYGYTF.

The sample holds a few counts of this clone. The genes are TRBV28 and TRBJ1-2, with D perhaps matching TRBD1 (5 bases). The CDR3 has 15 amino acids. V was pared by 3 bases and J by 4 bases, with 15 bases between. The germline V gene has CDR1 MDHEN and CDR2 SYDVKM. The CDR3 sequence: CASSFGRRGTYGYTF. Written as DNA, the CDR3 is TGTGCCAGCAGTTTTGGACGGCGCGGGACCTATGGCTACACCTTC.

This clone was picked up a small number of times. The chain uses TRBV28 and TRBJ2-7, with 9 nucleotides matching TRBD1. This CDR3 comprises 14 residues. The germline V gene has CDR1 MDHEN and CDR2 SYDVKM. V lost 6 bases to trimming and J lost 4 bases; unmatched junction nucleotides: 7. Here the CDR3 reads CASRTGDRAYEQYV. Written as DNA, the CDR3 is TGTGCCAGCAGAACGGGGGACAGGGCGTACGAGCAGTACGTC.

This clone was seen a handful of times. The chain links TRBV7-8 to TRBJ1-1; a possible D gene is TRBD1 (5 bases). Trimming removed 2 bases from V and 3 bases from J, with 25 bases in between. Germline CDR1 reads SGHVS; CDR2 reads FQNEAQ. The CDR3 has 19 residues. Here the CDR3 reads CASSLFRTTSNAGDTEAFF. CDR3 DNA sequence: TGTGCCAGCAGCTTATTTAGGACGACTTCTAACGCGGGGGACACTGAAGCTTTCTTT.

The rearrangement joins TRBV19 to TRBJ1-6; 7 bases are a match to TRBD1. Germline V lookup: CDR1 LNHDA, CDR2 SQIVND (reference sequence). V lost 3 bases and J lost 5; bases outside the gene matches: 7. The CDR3 has 16 amino acids. The CDR3 coding sequence is TGTGCCAGTAGTATCCCGACAGGGTTCCATAATTCACCCCTCCACTTT. Its protein is CASSIPTGFHNSPLHF. The full variable domain, with the rest looked up from reference TRBV19 and TRBJ1-6, is DGGITQSPKYLFRKEGQNVTLSCEQNLNHDAMYWYRQDPGQGLRLIYYSQIVNDFQKGDIAEGYSVSREKKESFPLTVTSAQKNPTAFYLCASSIPTGFHNSPLHFGNGTRLTVT.

The chain is built from TRBV5-8 and TRBJ2-5; D gene ambiguous. The CDR3 loop spans 13 amino acids. The V end lost 1 base, the J end lost 5 bases, and 9 bases lay between the germline ends. Germline V gene data show CDR1 as SGHTS and CDR2 as YDEGEE. CDR3 in amino acids: CASSLYVGETQYF. The CDR3 DNA reads as TGTGCCAGCAGCTTGTACGTCGGGGAGACCCAGTACTTC.

The chain links TRBV7-8 to TRBJ2-3, with D maybe TRBD2 (7 bases). Trimming took 5 bases from V and 0 from J, leaving 18 bases between them. Germline V lookup: CDR1 SGHVS, CDR2 FQNEAQ. This CDR3 has 17 amino acids. For the CDR3, the DNA is TGTGCCAGCAGCGCAAGGGGGGGGGCTACAAGCACAGATACGCAGTATTTT. Translated, it gives CASSARGGATSTDTQYF.

The chain employs TRBV7-2 and TRBJ2-7; 9 bases align to TRBD1. From germline, CDR1 is SGHTA and CDR2 FQGNSA. The CDR3 runs 12 residues. The V and J ends lost 5 bases and 4 bases, in that order; junction bases with no gene match: 0. DNA for the CDR3: TGTGCCAGCAGCGGACAGGGGTACGAGCAGTACTTC. As protein: CASSGQGYEQYF. Looking up the rest from reference TRBV7-2 and TRBJ2-7 gives the full variable domain: GAGVSQSPSNKVTEKGKDVELRCDPISGHTALYWYRQSLGQGLEFLIYFQGNSAPDKSGLPSDRFSAERTGGSVSTLTIQRTQQEDSAVYLCASSGQGYEQYFGPGTRLTVT.

As regards this clone: The sample holds other DNA sequences that translate to the same CDR3. The CDR3 reads CASSLNRGNSYEQYF. CDR3 in DNA: TGTGCCAGCAGCTTAAATAGGGGTAACTCCTACGAGCAGTACTTC. The gene calls are TRBV7-2 and TRBJ2-7; D may be TRBD1 (5 bases). The CDR3 consists of 15 residues. V was shortened by 2 bases and J by 0 bases, with 11 bases between the two germline ends. CDR1 SGHTA and CDR2 FQGNSA come from the germline V gene.

The V and J genes are TRBV5-1 and TRBJ1-2; no reliable D call. V was shortened by 0 bases and J by 4 bases, with 13 bases between the two germline ends. This CDR3 has 15 residues. Germline loops: CDR1 SGHRS, CDR2 YFSETQ. CDR3 region: CASSLEPLLSYGYTF. CDR3 coding DNA: TGCGCCAGCAGCTTGGAGCCTCTACTCTCCTATGGCTACACCTTC.

This clone was found a few times. J is TRBJ1-1 and V is TRBV10-3; 10 bases agree with TRBD1. The CDR3 covers 14 residues. Germline assignment: CDR1 ENHRY and CDR2 SYGVKD. J was trimmed by 6 bases and V by 6 bases; bases with no gene match: 7. CDR3 protein: CAISTGTGVAEAFF. The DNA of the CDR3 is TGTGCCATCAGCACCGGGACAGGGGTAGCTGAAGCTTTCTTT.

The J gene is TRBJ1-2, the V gene TRBV27, with 9 nucleotides matching TRBD1. This CDR3 contains 16 residues. Germline CDR1 is MNHEY and CDR2 is SMNVEV (reference sequence). The V and J ends lost 2 bases and 3 bases, in that order; junction bases with no gene match: 7. The CDR3 region is CASSLSYRGRDYGYTF. The CDR3 DNA reads TGTGCCAGCAGTTTAAGTTACAGGGGGCGGGACTATGGCTACACCTTC.

V gene TRBV10-3 combines with J gene TRBJ1-2; 7 bases match TRBD1. Germline values: CDR1 ENHRY, CDR2 SYGVKD. After removal of 7 bases from V and 5 bases from J, the junction contained 10 bases not matched to a gene. This CDR3 is 14 amino acids long. In DNA form, the CDR3 reads TGTGCCATCACAGGGACAGCCGGACGATATGGCTACACCTTC. The encoded protein is CAITGTAGRYGYTF.